Listed below are T cell receptor beta chains from one sample, sequenced in a study of blood T cell repertoires in COVID-19. Assay used: immunoSEQ multiplex PCR; TCRdb lists only in-frame clones, some missing. The sample carries about 60,000 clones, around four fifths recorded once. Material for sequencing was peripheral blood. The source of these receptors is an elderly man with acute or convalescent COVID-19. Both conserved end residues are part of each CDR3. The D gene is left open where the match is weak. Clone sizes are given selectively: once, few, many, or a class where the clone is expanded.

D gene	J gene	clone size	V gene	CDR3 protein	CDR3 DNA
TRBD1	TRBJ2-3	once	TRBV5-1	CASSRGDSNTDTQYF	TGCGCCAGCAGTCGAGGGGACAGCAACACAGATACGCAGTATTTT
TRBD1	TRBJ1-4	NA	TRBV7-6	CASTPGGGGGEKLFF	TGTGCCAGCACCCCAGGGGGCGGGGGAGGAGAAAAACTGTTTTTT
TRBD2	TRBJ2-7	NA	TRBV5-1	CASSNGLAGGRSYEQYF	TGCGCCAGCAGCAACGGACTAGCGGGGGGACGCTCCTACGAGCAGTACTTC
TRBD1	TRBJ1-1	large	TRBV6-4	CASSVAGGKAFF	TGTGCCAGCAGCGTTGCAGGGGGGAAAGCTTTCTTT
TRBD1	TRBJ2-7	NA	TRBV30	CAWGTGDYEQYF	TGTGCCTGGGGGACAGGGGACTACGAGCAGTACTTC
NA	TRBJ2-1	NA	TRBV30	CAWRLGGGASFEQFF	TGTGCCTGGAGATTAGGCGGGGGCGCGTCATTTGAGCAGTTCTTC
NA	TRBJ1-4	once	TRBV2	CASSSGAEKLFF	TGTGCCAGCAGTTCAGGGGCTGAAAAACTGTTTTTT
TRBD1	TRBJ2-7	NA	TRBV2	CASNGQGSTYEQYF	TGTGCCAGCAATGGACAGGGGTCAACCTACGAGCAGTACTTC
TRBD1	TRBJ1-1	few	TRBV19	CASSRGDRSWGTEAFF	TGTGCCAGTAGTAGGGGGGACAGATCCTGGGGCACTGAAGCTTTCTTT
NA	TRBJ1-1	NA	TRBV3-1/TRBV3-2	CASSQVNTEAFF	TGTGCCAGCAGCCAAGTAAACACTGAAGCTTTCTTT
NA	TRBJ1-6	NA	TRBV5-4	CASSSGTRTGEF	TGTGCCAGCAGCTCCGGGACACGGACCGGTGAATTT
TRBD2	TRBJ2-1	NA	TRBV7-3	CASSLTASGTYNEQFF	TGTGCCAGCAGCTTAACGGCTAGCGGGACCTACAATGAGCAGTTCTTC